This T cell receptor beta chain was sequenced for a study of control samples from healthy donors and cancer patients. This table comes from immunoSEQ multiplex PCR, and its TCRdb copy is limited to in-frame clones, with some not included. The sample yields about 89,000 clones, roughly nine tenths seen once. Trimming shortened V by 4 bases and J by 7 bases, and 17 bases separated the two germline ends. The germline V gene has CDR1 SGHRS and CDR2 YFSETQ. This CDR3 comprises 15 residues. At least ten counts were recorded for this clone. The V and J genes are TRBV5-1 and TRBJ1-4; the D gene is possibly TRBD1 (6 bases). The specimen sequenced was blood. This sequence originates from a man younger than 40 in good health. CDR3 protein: CASSPGQSRVEKLFF. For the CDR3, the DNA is TGCGCCAGCAGCCCCGGACAGTCCCGGGTTGAAAAACTGTTTTTT.